Listed here are 19 T cell receptor beta chains from one sample, sequenced in a study of blood T cell repertoires in COVID-19. The data were produced by immunoSEQ multiplex PCR, yet TCRdb's version contains in-frame clones alone and is incomplete. The table lists 220,000 or so clones, about 82% of them singletons. The material sequenced was PBMCs or T cells enriched from blood (not recorded which). The source is a woman aged 50 to 65 who had recovered from COVID-19.

This clone was found a few times. The rearrangement links TRBV1 to TRBJ1-3. TRBV1 is a listed pseudogene. The CDR3 runs 14 residues. The CDR3 protein is CTSSQDASGNTIYF. The CDR3 bases are TGCACCAGCAGCCAAGATGCGTCAGGAAACACCATATATTTT.

The rearrangement joins TRBV19 to TRBJ1-1; TRBD1 matches 10 bases. This CDR3 comprises 18 residues. Trimming cost V 0 bases and J 5 bases; bases outside gene matches: 12. CDR1 LNHDA and CDR2 SQIVND come from the germline V gene (reference sequence). CDR3: CASSIDIPDRGRETEAFF. CDR3 DNA sequence: TGTGCCAGTAGTATAGATATCCCCGACAGGGGGCGCGAGACTGAAGCTTTCTTT.

This sequence joins TRBV4-3 and TRBJ1-2, with D possibly being TRBD1 (6 bases). Germline-derived CDR1 and CDR2 are LGHNA and YSLEER. The CDR3 is 15 amino acids. With 2 bases removed from V and 6 bases from J, the gap between germline ends came to 16 bases. CDR3 DNA: TGCGCCAGCAGCCAAAGAGGGCAGGGACAACATGGCTACACCTTC. It encodes CASSQRGQGQHGYTF.

This chain joins TRBV10-3 and TRBJ2-5; tentatively, D is TRBD2 (6 bases). There are 15 residues in the CDR3. Germline-derived CDR1 and CDR2 are ENHRY and SYGVKD. V was shortened by 4 bases and J by 4 bases, with 16 bases between the two germline ends. Written as DNA, the CDR3 is TGTGCCATCAGTGCGGCGCGGGGCTTCGGAGAGACCCAGTACTTC. Its protein product is CAISAARGFGETQYF.

The chain is built from TRBV7-2 and TRBJ2-3; TRBD2 matches 8 bases. The germline V gene encodes CDR1 SGHTA and CDR2 FQGNSA. CDR3 length: 15 amino acids. V shed 5 bases and J 7 bases; nucleotides not matched to a gene: 11. The CDR3 reads CASSPDRGGRNTQYF. The CDR3, as DNA: TGTGCCAGCAGCCCGGACCGCGGGGGGCGGAATACGCAGTATTTT.

V and J are TRBV28 and TRBJ2-3; 14 bases map to TRBD2. CDR3 length: 17 amino acids. After removal of 7 bases from V and 5 bases from J, the junction contained 11 bases not matched to a gene. Per the germline V gene, CDR1 is MDHEN and CDR2 is SYDVKM. CDR3: CASTRFGGTSGGDTQYF. The CDR3 DNA sequence: TGTGCCAGCACTAGGTTCGGGGGGACTAGCGGGGGAGATACGCAGTATTTT.

J is TRBJ1-2 and V is TRBV4-1; D ambiguous. The V end lost 0 bases, the J end lost 7 bases, and 9 bases lay between the germline ends. The germline CDR1 and CDR2 sequences are MGHRA and YSYEKL. This CDR3 region has 13 residues. CDR3 DNA sequence: TGCGCCAGCAGCCAAGATCCGAGGGCTGGCTACACCTTC. Amino acid sequence: CASSQDPRAGYTF.

CDR3 loop: CASRQGKGGEQFF. The CDR3, as DNA: TGTGCCAGCAGACAGGGGAAAGGGGGTGAGCAGTTCTTC. This chain connects TRBV12-3 or TRBV12-4 to TRBJ2-1; 7 nucleotides agree with TRBD1. CDR3 length: 13 amino acids. Unmatched junction bases numbered 8, after V lost 6 bases and J lost 9 bases.

The rearrangement joins TRBV11-2 to TRBJ2-5; TRBD2 agrees at 7 bases. The germline V gene has CDR1 SGHAT and CDR2 FQNNGV. CDR3 length: 13 amino acids. J lost 4 bases, V lost 5 bases, and 4 bases had no gene match. The CDR3 here is CASSQTGGETQYF. The CDR3 DNA reads TGTGCCAGCAGCCAAACGGGGGGAGAGACCCAGTACTTC.

The chain combines TRBV28 with TRBJ1-4, with D uncertain. The germline gives CDR1 MDHEN, CDR2 SYDVKM. This CDR3 comprises 15 residues. V was shortened by 2 bases and J by 8 bases, with 15 bases between the two germline ends. The CDR3 DNA follows: TGTGCCAGCAGTTTACCGTACGGGGTTGGCGAAAAACTGTTTTTT. Its translation is CASSLPYGVGEKLFF.

The gene calls are TRBV5-6 and TRBJ1-5, with D possibly being TRBD1 (6 bases). The CDR3 extends over 14 amino acids. The germline gives CDR1 SGHDT, CDR2 YYEEEE. Between the trimmed V and J ends, which lost 5 bases and 7 bases, there was a span of 16 bases. As DNA, the CDR3 is TGTGCCAGCAGTTCTACCAGGGGTTTGCAGCCCCAGCATTTT. It specifies CASSSTRGLQPQHF.

This chain joins TRBV28 and TRBJ1-5; 8 nucleotides agree with TRBD1. The CDR3 runs 16 residues. V lost 4 bases and J lost 5; bases outside the gene matches: 10. The germline V gene encodes CDR1 MDHEN and CDR2 SYDVKM. The CDR3 coding sequence is TGTGCCAGCAGTTCCACCCAGGGGGCGGCTTATCAGCCCCAGCATTTT. Translating gives CASSSTQGAAYQPQHF.

This clone turned up a few times. J is TRBJ1-2 and V is TRBV5-1; 7 nucleotides match TRBD1. Germline trimming cut 4 bases from V and 2 bases from J; bases unmatched to any gene: 11. This CDR3 comprises 16 residues. Germline V CDR1 and CDR2: SGHRS, YFSETQ. Here the CDR3 DNA reads TGCGCCAGCAGCCCCCTACCCCAGACAGGGAACTATGGCTACACCTTC. Amino acids: CASSPLPQTGNYGYTF.

The chain employs TRBV19 and TRBJ2-5; 7 bases match TRBD1. Losses at the gene ends were 2 bases for V and 3 bases for J; bases not matched to a gene: 6. CDR1 and CDR2 (germline): LNHDA, SQIVND (reference sequence). The CDR3 totals 15 residues. CDR3 in amino acids: CASSIMWDRKETQYF. The CDR3 bases are TGTGCCAGTAGTATAATGTGGGACAGAAAAGAGACCCAGTACTTC.

J is TRBJ2-7 and V is TRBV4-1; TRBD2 agrees at 10 bases. The CDR3 contains 16 residues. V shed 4 bases and J 0 bases; nucleotides not matched to a gene: 6. Germline-derived CDR1 and CDR2 are MGHRA and YSYEKL. CDR3 in amino acids: CASSPGLARSSYEQYF. The CDR3 nucleotides read TGCGCCAGCAGCCCGGGACTAGCGAGAAGCTCCTACGAGCAGTACTTC.

With respect to this clone: The sample holds other DNA sequences that translate to the same CDR3. V is TRBV7-9 and J is TRBJ2-1; possible D gene TRBD1, 6 bases. In germline, CDR1 is SEHNR, CDR2 FQNEAQ (reference sequence). V was trimmed by 1 base and J by 9 bases, leaving 7 bases between them. The CDR3 extends over 12 amino acids. The DNA of the CDR3 is TGTGCCAGCAGCTTAGGAGGGGGTGAGCAGTTCTTC. Protein: CASSLGGGEQFF.

This rearrangement joins TRBV28 to TRBJ2-7, with 10 bases aligning to TRBD2. The CDR3 extends over 16 amino acids. From germline, CDR1 is MDHEN and CDR2 SYDVKM. The junction had 3 bases not matched to a gene; V was cut back by 0 bases and J by 1 base. Here the CDR3 DNA reads TGTGCCAGCAGTTTATGGCCTAGCGGGAGTTCCTACGAGCAGTACTTC. It specifies CASSLWPSGSSYEQYF.

This chain joins TRBV7-3 and TRBJ1-2; 9 bases map to TRBD1. The CDR3 is 14 residues long. Trimming removed 3 bases from V and 7 bases from J; junction bases left unmatched: 6. The germline V gene has CDR1 SGHTA and CDR2 FQGTGA. The CDR3, as DNA: TGTGCCAGCAGCTTGGACAGGGGCTCCTCTGGCTACACCTTC. This sequence encodes CASSLDRGSSGYTF.

The chain has TRBV20-1 and TRBJ2-7; D is unresolved. The CDR3 is 15 residues long. Germline CDR1 reads DFQATT; CDR2 reads SNEGSKA (reference sequence). Trimming stripped 3 bases from V and 3 bases from J, with 18 bases between. The CDR3: CSASPAAKKIYEQYF. CDR3 in DNA: TGCAGTGCTAGTCCCGCCGCGAAGAAAATCTACGAGCAGTACTTC.